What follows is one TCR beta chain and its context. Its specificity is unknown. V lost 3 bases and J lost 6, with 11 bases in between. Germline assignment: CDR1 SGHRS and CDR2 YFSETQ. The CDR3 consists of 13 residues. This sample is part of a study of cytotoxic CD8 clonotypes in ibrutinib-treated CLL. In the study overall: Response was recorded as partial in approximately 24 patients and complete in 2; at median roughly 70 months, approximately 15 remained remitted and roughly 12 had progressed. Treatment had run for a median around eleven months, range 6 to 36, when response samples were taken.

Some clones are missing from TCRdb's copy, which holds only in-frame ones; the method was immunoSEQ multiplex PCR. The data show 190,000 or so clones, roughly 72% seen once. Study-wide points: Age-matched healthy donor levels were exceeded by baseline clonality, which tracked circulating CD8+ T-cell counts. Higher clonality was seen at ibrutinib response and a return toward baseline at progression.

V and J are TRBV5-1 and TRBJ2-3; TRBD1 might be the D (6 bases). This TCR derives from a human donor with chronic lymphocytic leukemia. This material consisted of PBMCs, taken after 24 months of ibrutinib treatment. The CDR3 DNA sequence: TGCGCCAGCAGCTCCGCAGGGGCGGATACGCAGTATTTT. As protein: CASSSAGADTQYF.